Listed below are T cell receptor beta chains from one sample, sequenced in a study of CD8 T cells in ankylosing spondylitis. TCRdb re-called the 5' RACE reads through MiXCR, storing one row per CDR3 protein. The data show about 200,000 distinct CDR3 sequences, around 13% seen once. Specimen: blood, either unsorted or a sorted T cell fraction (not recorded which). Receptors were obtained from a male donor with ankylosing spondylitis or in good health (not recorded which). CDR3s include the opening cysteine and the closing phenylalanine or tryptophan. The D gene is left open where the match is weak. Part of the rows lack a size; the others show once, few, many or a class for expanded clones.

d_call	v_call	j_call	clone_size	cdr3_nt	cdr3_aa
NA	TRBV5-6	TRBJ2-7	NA	TGTGCCAGCTCGGCGGGGAGCTCCTACGAGCAGTACTTC	CASSAGSSYEQYF
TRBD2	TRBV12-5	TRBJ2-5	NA	TGTGCTAGTGGTTTGAGCCCTAGCGGGGCAAGAGACCGTATATACTTC	CASGLSPSGARDRIYF
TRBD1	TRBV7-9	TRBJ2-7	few	TGTGCCAGCAGCAGGGGGACAGGGGGCGCGTACGAGCAGTACTTC	CASSRGTGGAYEQYF
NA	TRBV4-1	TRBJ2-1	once	TGCGCCAGCAGCCAAGATGAAGGGGCCTACAATGAGCAGTTCTTC	CASSQDEGAYNEQFF
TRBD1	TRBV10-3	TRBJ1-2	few	TGTGCCATCAGTGAGCAGGGGGCCGACGGCTACACCTTC	CAISEQGADGYTF
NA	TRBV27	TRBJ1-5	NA	TGTGCCAGCAGTTTATCCTTTAATCAGCCCCAGCATTTT	CASSLSFNQPQHF
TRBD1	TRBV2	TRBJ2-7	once	TGTGCCAGCAGTCAGGACAGGGGTGACGAGCAGTACTTC	CASSQDRGDEQYF
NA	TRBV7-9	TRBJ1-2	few	TGTGCCAGCACCCCAGGAGGGGCGGATGGCTACACCTTC	CASTPGGADGYTF
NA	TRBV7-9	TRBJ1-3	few	TGTGCCAGCAGCTTCCCATGGGGGACTGGAAACACCATATATTTT	CASSFPWGTGNTIYF
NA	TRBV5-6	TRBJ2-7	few	TGTGCCAGCAGCTTGTACCGTCGCAACGAGCAGTACTTC	CASSLYRRNEQYF
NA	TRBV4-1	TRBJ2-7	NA	TGCGCCAGCAGCCAAGATCTGTGGTCGGAGGGGGAGCAGTACTTC	CASSQDLWSEGEQYF
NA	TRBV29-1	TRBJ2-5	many	TGCAGCGTTGATGGTTTGGAGACCCAGTACTTC	CSVDGLETQYF
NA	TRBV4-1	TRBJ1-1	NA	TGCGCCAGCAGCCAACCTGGGACGGGGAATGAAGCTTTCTTT	CASSQPGTGNEAFF
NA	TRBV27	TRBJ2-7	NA	TGTGCCAGCAGTTTCGGGGGGGGACAGCCCTACGAGCAGTACTTC	CASSFGGGQPYEQYF
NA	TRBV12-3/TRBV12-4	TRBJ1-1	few	TGTGCCAGCACCAGCGGGGGGGCCGACACTGAAGCTTTCTTT	CASTSGGADTEAFF
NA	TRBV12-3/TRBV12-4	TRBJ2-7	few	TGTGCCAGCAGTTTTCGGAGGACACCCGTCGACGAGCAGTACTTC	CASSFRRTPVDEQYF
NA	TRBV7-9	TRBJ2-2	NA	TGTGCCAGCAGCCCTCAGGGCGCAGGGGCTGCCACCGGGGAGCTGTTTTTT	CASSPQGAGAATGELFF
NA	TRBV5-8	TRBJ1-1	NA	TGTGCCAGCAGCTGGAAGGGGAACACTGAAGCTTTCTTT	CASSWKGNTEAFF
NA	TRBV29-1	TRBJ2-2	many	TGCAGCGCCCTGACAGGGAACACCGGGGAGCTGTTTTTT	CSALTGNTGELFF
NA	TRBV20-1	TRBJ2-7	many	TGCAGTGCTAGAGATGCGGAGGGCTCGCTTTCCTACGAGCAGTACTTC	CSARDAEGSLSYEQYF
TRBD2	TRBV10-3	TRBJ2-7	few	TGTGCCATCAGCCCCGGGGGGGAGCCCTACGAGCAGTACTTC	CAISPGGEPYEQYF
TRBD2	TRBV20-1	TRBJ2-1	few	TGCAGTGCTAACGGACTAGCGGGAGTGTGGAATGAGCAGTTCTTC	CSANGLAGVWNEQFF
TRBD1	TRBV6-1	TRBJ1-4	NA	TGTGCCAGCAGCCCGACAGGGTTTTGGGAAAAACTGTTTTTT	CASSPTGFWEKLFF
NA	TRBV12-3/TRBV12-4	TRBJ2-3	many	TGTGCCAGCAGTTACAGCACAGATACGCAGTATTTT	CASSYSTDTQYF
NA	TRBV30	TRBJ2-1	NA	TGTGCCTGGAGTGTAGGGATCGGAGGTAATGAGCAGTTCTTC	CAWSVGIGGNEQFF
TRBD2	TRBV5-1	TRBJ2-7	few	TGCGCCAGCAGCTTGGCCAGGGCTAGCGGATCCTACGAGCAGTACTTC	CASSLARASGSYEQYF
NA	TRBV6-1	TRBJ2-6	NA	TGTGCCAGCAGTGAGGGGACCTCGAGCTCTGGGGCCAACGTCCTGACTTTC	CASSEGTSSSGANVLTF
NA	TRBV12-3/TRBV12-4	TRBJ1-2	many	TGTGCCAGCAGAGCCCTAGGTGGTGGCTACACCTTC	CASRALGGGYTF
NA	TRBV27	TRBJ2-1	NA	TGTGCCAGCAGTTTATCGGGAGCCTCCTACAATGAGCAGTTCTTC	CASSLSGASYNEQFF
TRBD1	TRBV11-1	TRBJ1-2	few	TGTGCCAGCAGAGATAGGGACAGCAAGGGAGCCCTAGCTAACTATTGCTACACCTTC	CASRDRDSKGALANYCYTF
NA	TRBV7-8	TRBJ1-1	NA	TGTGCCAGCAGCTTAGAGACGCGGTACACTGAAGCTTTCTTT	CASSLETRYTEAFF
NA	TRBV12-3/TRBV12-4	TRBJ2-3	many	TGTGCCAGCAGTTCGACCACAGATACGCAGTATTTT	CASSSTTDTQYF
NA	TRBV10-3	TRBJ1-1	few	TGTGCCATCAGGGGGGAGGGATCCTCCAACACTGAAGCTTTCTTT	CAIRGEGSSNTEAFF
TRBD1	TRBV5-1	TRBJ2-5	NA	TGCGCCAGCAGAACCCGGGACAGGGGGTTTCAAGAGACCCAGTACTTC	CASRTRDRGFQETQYF
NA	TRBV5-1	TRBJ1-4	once	TGCGCCAGCAGCTTGTTTCCTGCAACTAATGAAAAACTGTTTTTT	CASSLFPATNEKLFF
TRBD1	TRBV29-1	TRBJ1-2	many	TGCAGCGTTGAACCTTCAGGGGGCGCATTTCAAGATCATGGCTACACCTTC	CSVEPSGGAFQDHGYTF
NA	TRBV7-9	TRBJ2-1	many	TGTGCCAGCAGCTTAGCTGAAGCTGAGCAGTTCTTC	CASSLAEAEQFF
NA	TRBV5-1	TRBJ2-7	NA	TGCGCCAGCAGCTCGACAGAGACCTACGAGCAGTACTTC	CASSSTETYEQYF
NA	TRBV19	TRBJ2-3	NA	TGTGCCAGTAGTACCCGGTGGAAAATTCGAAGCACAGATACGCAGTATTTT	CASSTRWKIRSTDTQYF
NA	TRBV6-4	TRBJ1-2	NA	TGTGCCAGCAGTGACCTTGGTGGCTATGGCTACACCTTC	CASSDLGGYGYTF
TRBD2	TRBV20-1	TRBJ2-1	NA	TGCAGTGCTACTAGCGGGGCCTCCTACAATGAGCAGTTCTTC	CSATSGASYNEQFF
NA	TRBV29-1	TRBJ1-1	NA	TGCAGCGTTCTGGGACTGGGGGGGACTGAAGCTTTCTTT	CSVLGLGGTEAFF
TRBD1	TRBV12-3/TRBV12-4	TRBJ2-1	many	TGTGCCAGCAGTTTTTCGGGACAGGGTTACAATGAGCAGTTCTTC	CASSFSGQGYNEQFF
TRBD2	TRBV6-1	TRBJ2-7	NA	TGTGCCAGCAGTGAAATCGGGACTAGCGGGAGCTACGAGCAGTACTTC	CASSEIGTSGSYEQYF
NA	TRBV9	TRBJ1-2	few	TGTGCCAGCAGCGTAGGAGTCATGGAGGATGCTGGCTACACCTTC	CASSVGVMEDAGYTF
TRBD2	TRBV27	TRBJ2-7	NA	TGTGCCACCACTCCAGCGGGGGGGGCCTCCTACGAGCAGTACTTC	CATTPAGGASYEQYF
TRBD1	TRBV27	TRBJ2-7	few	TGTGCCAGCAGTTTAAAAGGCGGTGGAGAGGGGGCGGTTGGCGAGCAGTACTTC	CASSLKGGGEGAVGEQYF
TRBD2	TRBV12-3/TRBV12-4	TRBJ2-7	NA	TGTGCCAGCAGTCCAGGGACTAGCCCGGTCCACGAGCAGTACTTC	CASSPGTSPVHEQYF
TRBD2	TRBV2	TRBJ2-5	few	TGTGCCAGCAGTGAAAAATTTGGGACTAGCGGGGTGGAGACCCAGTACTTC	CASSEKFGTSGVETQYF
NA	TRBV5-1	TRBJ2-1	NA	TGCGCCAGCAGCTTGGAAAGCCGGGGCTACAATGAGCAGTTCTTC	CASSLESRGYNEQFF
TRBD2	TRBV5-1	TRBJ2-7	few	TGCGCCAGCAGCCTTAGCGGGGGATACGAGCAGTACTTC	CASSLSGGYEQYF